Presented here are 32 T cell receptor beta chains from one specimen sequenced in a study of T cell responses to AZD1222 COVID-19 vaccine (dated by TCRdb to about 2021). Read against the paper, the sample's time point label means: about 28 days (+/-7) after the second vaccine dose. In light of the paper, this sample's treatment or condition label describes: meningococcal conjugate vaccine given as trial control. Libraries came from the immunoSEQ multiplex PCR assay. TCRdb's version of the immuneACCESS table is confined to in-frame rearrangements and falls short of the full clone set. An unresolved V gene accounts for under half of the shortfall where checked; the remainder is of unknown origin. The sample table holds about 120,000 clones, of which 80% to 95% were seen once. Around 3.8% of the sample lies in the top ten. The sequencing used peripheral blood, collected 28 days after the second dose of the MenACWY control vaccine. Source of these receptors: an adult who received the MenACWY meningococcal vaccine as a control.

The gene calls are TRBV5-1 and TRBJ1-1; 8 nucleotides align to TRBD1. CDR3 length equals 16 residues. Germline loops: CDR1 SGHRS, CDR2 YFSETQ. V trimming: 1 base; J trimming: 1 base; junction bases outside the gene matches: 6. The CDR3 sequence is CASSLRQGARNTEAFF. CDR3 sequence (DNA): TGCGCCAGCAGCTTGAGGCAGGGGGCGCGGAACACTGAAGCTTTCTTT.

The genes are TRBV24-1 and TRBJ2-2; TRBD1 might be the D (6 bases). CDR1 and CDR2 from the germline V gene are KGHDR and SFDVKD. V lost 0 bases and J lost 7, with 11 bases in between. CDR3 size: 15 residues. For the CDR3, the DNA is TGTGCCACCAGTGATTTGGGGACATCAGACGGGGAGCTGTTTTTT. It yields the protein CATSDLGTSDGELFF.

The rearrangement uses TRBV5-1 and TRBJ2-3; D call uncertain. The CDR3 is 11 amino acids. Germline values: CDR1 SGHRS, CDR2 YFSETQ. Deletions cut 0 bases from V and 5 bases from J, with 1 base between. The CDR3 DNA is TGCGCCAGCAGCTTGGGAGATACGCAGTATTTT. Encoded protein: CASSLGDTQYF.

The CDR3 protein is CASSKGQGAGGYTF. CDR3 sequence (DNA): TGTGCCAGCAGTAAGGGACAGGGGGCGGGGGGCTACACCTTC. The genes are TRBV27 and TRBJ1-2; 12 bases match TRBD1. CDR1 and CDR2 from the germline V gene are MNHEY and SMNVEV (reference sequence). J lost 8 bases, V lost 5 bases, and 6 bases had no gene match. The CDR3 loop spans 14 amino acids.

The CDR3 sequence is CASSLPPGANGAGKNTGELFF. CDR3 nucleotide sequence: TGTGCCAGCAGTTTACCCCCGGGAGCGAACGGGGCAGGGAAGAACACCGGGGAGCTGTTTTTT. The chain links TRBV28 to TRBJ2-2; the D gene is possibly TRBD2 (6 bases). V was shortened by 2 bases and J by 1 base, with 26 bases between the two germline ends. CDR3 length equals 21 residues. CDR1 and CDR2 (germline): MDHEN, SYDVKM.

This clone came up a few times. The chain uses TRBV2 and TRBJ1-2; 11 nucleotides line up with TRBD1. The V gene's germline CDR1 is SNHLY and CDR2 FYNNEI. V trimming: 4 bases; J trimming: 3 bases; junction bases outside the gene matches: 7. The CDR3 has 16 amino acids. The CDR3 bases are TGTGCCAGCAGTGTGTGGGACAGGGGGTCCCACTATGGCTACACCTTC. Translating gives CASSVWDRGSHYGYTF.

The V and J genes are TRBV6-5 and TRBJ2-7; D possibly corresponds to TRBD2 (6 bases). This CDR3 is built from 14 residues. Deletions cut 1 base from V and 6 bases from J, with 13 bases between. Germline V lookup: CDR1 MNHEY, CDR2 SVGAGI. This chain's CDR3 is CASSYLEGPGEQYF. DNA of the CDR3: TGTGCCAGCAGTTACTTGGAGGGTCCGGGCGAGCAGTACTTC.

V is TRBV6-5 and J is TRBJ1-3; D ambiguous. With 4 bases removed from V and 4 bases from J, the gap between germline ends came to 8 bases. CDR1 and CDR2 (germline): MNHEY, SVGAGI. This CDR3 has 13 residues. The chain's CDR3 is CASSSTRGNTIYF. CDR3 nucleotides: TGTGCCAGCAGTTCGACGCGGGGAAACACCATATATTTT.

This clone was seen a handful of times. The V gene is TRBV7-6, the J gene TRBJ1-6; D call uncertain. The CDR3 runs to 17 residues. Germline V gene data show CDR1 as SGHVS and CDR2 as FNYEAQ. With 3 bases removed from V and 5 bases from J, the gap between germline ends came to 17 bases. In DNA form, the CDR3 reads TGTGCCAGCAGCTTGGGCGAGGTGGCAGGCCATAATTCACCCCTCCACTTT. This codes for CASSLGEVAGHNSPLHF.

CDR3 protein: CASGPYPSYEQYF. CDR3 nucleotide sequence: TGTGCCAGCGGCCCATATCCCTCCTACGAGCAGTACTTC. V gene TRBV7-8 combines with J gene TRBJ2-7; no definite D call. Germline values: CDR1 SGHVS, CDR2 FQNEAQ. Trimming shortened V by 8 bases and J by 0 bases, and 11 bases separated the two germline ends. The CDR3 length is 13 residues.

CDR3 sequence reads: CASSDSTRTGANVLTF. CDR3 nucleotides: TGTGCCAGCAGTGACTCGACCAGAACCGGGGCCAACGTCCTGACTTTC. This chain links TRBV6-4 with TRBJ2-6; D gene uncertain. V was shortened by 0 bases and J by 4 bases, with 10 bases between the two germline ends. The germline gives CDR1 MRHNA, CDR2 SNTAGT. This CDR3 comprises 16 residues.

The V and J genes are TRBV7-9 and TRBJ2-5; D is possibly TRBD2 (5 bases). V lost 6 bases and J lost 5, with 28 bases in between. Germline loops: CDR1 SEHNR, CDR2 FQNEAQ (reference sequence). The CDR3 spans 18 residues. The CDR3 sequence: CASRQFRDPSTFAETQYF. CDR3 in DNA: TGTGCCAGCAGACAATTCCGGGATCCAAGTACGTTTGCGGAGACCCAGTACTTC.

J is TRBJ2-1 and V is TRBV5-1; unclear D gene. The CDR3 runs to 14 residues. V lost 5 bases to trimming and J lost 1 base, with 10 bases between them. Looked up from germline, CDR1 is SGHRS and CDR2 is YFSETQ. DNA of the CDR3: TGCGCCAGCAGTCGTCAGGCTTCCTACAATGAGCAGTTCTTC. Protein: CASSRQASYNEQFF.

The rearrangement uses TRBV6-5 and TRBJ2-2; 11 bases line up with TRBD1. Trimming cost V 9 bases and J 3 bases; bases outside gene matches: 6. This CDR3 comprises 15 residues. Germline CDR1 MNHEY, CDR2 SVGAGI. The CDR3 sequence: CASRRDRGDTGELFF. CDR3 coding DNA: TGTGCCAGTCGAAGGGACAGGGGGGACACCGGGGAGCTGTTTTTT.

The chain has TRBV19 and TRBJ1-1; TRBD1 agrees at 7 bases. Trimming at V came to 5 bases and at J to 3 bases, leaving 9 bases not matched to a gene. The CDR3 is made up of 15 amino acids. Germline loops: CDR1 LNHDA, CDR2 SQIVND (reference sequence). Here the CDR3 reads CASSLEGARDTEAFF. CDR3 DNA sequence: TGTGCCAGTAGTCTCGAGGGGGCGCGCGACACTGAAGCTTTCTTT.

Here the CDR3 DNA reads TGTGCCACCAGTGTCGCCGCGCGGGGAACCGTGAATTCACCCCTCCACTTT. Its translation: CATSVAARGTVNSPLHF. The chain links TRBV24-1 to TRBJ1-6; no clear D. This CDR3 is 17 amino acids long. V lost 5 bases to trimming and J lost 7 bases, with 20 bases between them. Per germline, CDR1 KGHDR and CDR2 SFDVKD.

This clone was counted a few times. The genes are TRBV11-2 and TRBJ2-5; D possibly uses TRBD1 or TRBD2 (5 bases each). The V and J ends lost 4 bases and 2 bases respectively, with 17 bases between them. CDR3 length: 16 residues. CDR1 and CDR2 (germline): SGHAT, FQNNGV. The CDR3 protein is CASSSYNRDGQETQYF. As DNA, the CDR3 is TGTGCCAGCAGCTCCTATAACCGGGACGGACAAGAGACCCAGTACTTC.

The chain has TRBV7-9 and TRBJ2-3; unclear D gene. The CDR3 contains 13 residues. Germline V gene data show CDR1 as SEHNR and CDR2 as FQNEAQ (reference sequence). The V end lost 3 bases, the J end lost 2 bases, and 6 bases lay between the germline ends. CDR3 DNA sequence: TGTGCCAGCAGCTTTTACACCACAGATACGCAGTATTTT. Translating it yields CASSFYTTDTQYF.

The chain carries TRBV4-2 and TRBJ2-2; D remains ambiguous. There are 13 residues in the CDR3. V was trimmed by 0 bases and J by 8 bases, leaving 7 bases between them. CDR1 is LGHNA and CDR2 is YNFKEQ in the germline V gene. The CDR3 bases are TGTGCCAGCAGCCAAGATTTGCGTGGGGAGCTGTTTTTT. Amino acid sequence: CASSQDLRGELFF.

This chain links TRBV18 with TRBJ1-6; D ambiguous. The V gene lost 2 bases and the J gene lost 1 base, with 9 bases spanning the gap. Germline CDR1 is KGHSH and CDR2 is LQKENI. CDR3 size: 16 residues. CDR3 loop: CASSPGGPSYNSPLHF. The CDR3 DNA is TGTGCCAGCTCACCAGGAGGGCCTTCCTATAATTCACCCCTCCACTTT. Combining the CDR3 with reference TRBV18 and TRBJ1-6 gives the whole variable domain NAGVMQNPRHLVRRRGQEARLRCSPMKGHSHVYWYRQLPEEGLKFMVYLQKENIIDESGMPKERFSAEFPKEGPSILRIQQVVRGDSAAYFCASSPGGPSYNSPLHFGNGTRLTVT.

The chain has TRBV28 and TRBJ2-3; 8 nucleotides line up with TRBD1. The CDR3 length is 18 residues. Germline CDR1 and CDR2: MDHEN and SYDVKM. J lost 4 bases, V lost 2 bases, and 14 bases had no gene match. This CDR3 is CASSLPSHRGLSADTQYF. CDR3 in DNA: TGTGCCAGCAGTTTACCCTCCCACAGGGGGTTGTCAGCAGATACGCAGTATTTT.

The rearrangement uses TRBV28 and TRBJ2-3, with D unclear. Germline loops: CDR1 MDHEN, CDR2 SYDVKM. This CDR3 spans 15 amino acids. V dropped 2 bases and J dropped 0 bases, with 9 bases sitting between them. The CDR3 DNA reads as TGTGCCAGCAGTTTACCACTAACTAGCACAGATACGCAGTATTTT. This sequence encodes CASSLPLTSTDTQYF.

The V and J genes are TRBV27 and TRBJ1-4; the D gene is possibly TRBD1 (5 bases). The V and J ends lost 5 bases and 0 bases respectively, with 10 bases between them. Per germline, CDR1 MNHEY and CDR2 SMNVEV (reference sequence). The CDR3 covers 15 residues. In DNA, the CDR3 is TGTGCCAGCAGTCAATGGGGGTCAACTAATGAAAAACTGTTTTTT. Translation: CASSQWGSTNEKLFF. The variable domain in full, completed from reference TRBV27 and TRBJ1-4, reads EAQVTQNPRYLITVTGKKLTVTCSQNMNHEYMSWYRQDPGLGLRQIYYSMNVEVTDKGDVPEGYKVSRKEKRNFPLILESPSPNQTSLYFCASSQWGSTNEKLFFGSGTQLSVL.

The V call is TRBV6-5, the J call TRBJ1-2; TRBD1 agrees at 7 bases. With 6 bases clipped from V and 2 bases from J, the junction kept 6 bases outside the gene matches. The CDR3 has 14 residues. Per germline, CDR1 MNHEY and CDR2 SVGAGI. The CDR3 nucleotides read TGTGCCAGCAGGGTCGACAGGGAGAACTATGGCTACACCTTC. This encodes CASRVDRENYGYTF.

The rearrangement links TRBV4-3 to TRBJ1-6, with D possibly matching TRBD1 (6 bases). V shed 0 bases and J shed 7 bases, with 10 bases lying between them. Per the germline V gene, CDR1 is LGHNA and CDR2 is YSLEER. The CDR3 runs 15 residues. CDR3 loop: CASSQDRDTNSPLHF. The CDR3 DNA sequence: TGCGCCAGCAGCCAAGATCGGGACACAAATTCACCCCTCCACTTT.

This clone turned up a few times. The chain carries TRBV2 and TRBJ1-2, with D possibly matching TRBD1 (5 bases). The CDR3 is made up of 14 amino acids. V lost 0 bases and J lost 6, with 11 bases in between. The germline CDR1 and CDR2 sequences are SNHLY and FYNNEI. The CDR3 loop reads CASSEALKGNGYTF. The DNA for the CDR3 is TGTGCCAGCAGTGAAGCGCTGAAGGGGAATGGCTACACCTTC.

The rearrangement links TRBV7-9 to TRBJ2-1; 10 nucleotides agree with TRBD2. Germline values: CDR1 SEHNR, CDR2 FQNEAQ (reference sequence). The CDR3 contains 13 residues. J was trimmed by 4 bases and V by 8 bases; bases with no gene match: 2. The CDR3 DNA follows: TGTGCCAGCGAACTAGCGGGATACAATGAGCAGTTCTTC. Translating it yields CASELAGYNEQFF.

The chain employs TRBV13 and TRBJ1-4; 9 bases agree with TRBD1. CDR1 PRHDT and CDR2 FYEKMQ come from the germline V gene (reference sequence). The trim removed 4 bases at V and 0 bases at J, leaving 6 bases unmatched. The CDR3 runs 17 residues. This CDR3 reads CASSSSGTGSTNEKLFF. Written as DNA, the CDR3 is TGTGCCAGCAGCTCGTCCGGGACAGGGTCAACTAATGAAAAACTGTTTTTT.

V gene TRBV6-5 combines with J gene TRBJ1-6; a possible D gene is TRBD1 (6 bases). This CDR3 is built from 15 residues. V dropped 0 bases and J dropped 13 bases, with 16 bases sitting between them. Germline-derived CDR1 and CDR2 are MNHEY and SVGAGI. The CDR3 DNA reads as TGTGCCAGCAGTTACTCTTCGCAGGGGCCCCTCCCCCTCCACTTT. Protein sequence: CASSYSSQGPLPLHF.

The V call is TRBV18, the J call TRBJ2-2; D ambiguous. The V end was cut by 6 bases, the J end by 8 bases, with 7 bases between. CDR1 is KGHSH and CDR2 is LQKENI in the germline V gene. The CDR3 runs 11 residues. The CDR3 sequence: CASSLMGELFF. CDR3 bases: TGTGCCAGCTCGCTGATGGGGGAGCTGTTTTTT.

The V call is TRBV5-1, the J call TRBJ2-7; D is perhaps TRBD2 (5 bases). Germline V gives CDR1 SGHRS, CDR2 YFSETQ. The CDR3 has 13 residues. V was clipped by 4 bases and J by 3 bases, with 11 bases between them. The DNA of the CDR3 is TGCGCCAGCAGCGTTACTAGTAACTACGAGCAGTACTTC. This sequence encodes CASSVTSNYEQYF.

The CDR3, as DNA: TGTGCCAGCTGGGGCACCCCCTACGAGCAGTACGTC. Translating gives CASWGTPYEQYV. The V call is TRBV27, the J call TRBJ2-7; possible D gene TRBD1, 5 bases. The CDR3 is 12 residues long. Trimming left V 8 bases short and J 2 bases short, with 10 bases between. The germline gives CDR1 MNHEY, CDR2 SMNVEV (reference sequence).